A single sample gave rise to the 6 T cell receptor beta chains below, sequenced in a study of shared clonotypes between healthy human individuals. Libraries were prepared by immunoSEQ multiplex PCR; TCRdb keeps only in-frame clonotypes and omits some of them. Among around 1.5 million clones listed, 95% to 99% were seen once. Sequencing was carried out using naive CD4+ T cells sorted from blood. Regarding subset: CD45RA+ positively selected. Receptor source: a man aged 25-45 years in good health.

V and J are TRBV27 and TRBJ2-1; either TRBD1 or TRBD2 may supply D (5 bases each). The ends were cut back, 3 bases at V and 2 bases at J, with 14 bases in the middle. Germline lookup yields CDR1 MNHEY and CDR2 SMNVEV (reference sequence). This CDR3 spans 16 amino acids. The DNA of the CDR3 is TGTGCCAGCAGTTTGAACGGGGCGCTAGCCTACAATGAGCAGTTCTTC. This encodes CASSLNGALAYNEQFF.

The chain recombines TRBV29-1 with TRBJ2-1; 9 nucleotides match TRBD2. The CDR3 is 14 amino acids. The V gene end was trimmed by 6 bases and the J gene end by 5 bases; junction bases not matched to a gene: 8. The germline V gene encodes CDR1 SQVTM and CDR2 ANQGSEA. CDR3 nucleotides: TGCAGCGTCGGCGGGAGGGCCAGGGACAATGAGCAGTTCTTC. Protein product: CSVGGRARDNEQFF.

The chain combines TRBV28 with TRBJ1-1; 8 positions agree with TRBD1. V lost 7 bases, J lost 0 bases, and 10 bases stayed unmatched. The CDR3 sequence is 16 residues long. Germline V gene data show CDR1 as MDHEN and CDR2 as SYDVKM. The chain's CDR3 is CASTDGQGIMNTEAFF. CDR3 in DNA: TGTGCCAGCACCGATGGACAGGGAATCATGAACACTGAAGCTTTCTTT.

The chain uses TRBV4-1 and TRBJ2-3, with TRBD2 as a possible D gene (5 bases). The V gene's germline CDR1 is MGHRA and CDR2 YSYEKL. This CDR3 spans 13 amino acids. V lost 7 bases, J lost 8 bases, and 16 bases lay in between. CDR3 sequence reads: CASKTQMGATQYF. Here the CDR3 DNA reads TGCGCCAGCAAAACCCAGATGGGAGCTACGCAGTATTTT.

This rearrangement joins TRBV19 to TRBJ1-1, with D tentatively TRBD1 (5 bases). This CDR3 comprises 14 residues. V was shortened by 5 bases and J by 4 bases, with 14 bases between the two germline ends. CDR1 and CDR2 from the germline V gene are LNHDA and SQIVND (reference sequence). The CDR3 region is CASSPLAGGTEAFF. CDR3 coding DNA: TGTGCCAGTAGTCCCCTCGCGGGGGGCACTGAAGCTTTCTTT.

This clone was counted a single time. CDR3 nucleotide sequence: TGTGCCAGTAGTATCGAAAGGGTGGGCAATCAGCCCCAGCATTTT. This sequence encodes CASSIERVGNQPQHF. This sequence joins TRBV19 and TRBJ1-5; D is uncertain. The CDR3 has 15 residues. CDR1 and CDR2 from the germline V gene are LNHDA and SQIVND (reference sequence). Trimming pared 3 bases from V and 2 bases from J, leaving 11 bases between.